These 30 T cell receptor beta chains were all obtained from the same sample, sequenced in a study of cytomegalovirus exposure and HLA in healthy donors. With 60 Vbeta and 13 Jbeta primers, the PCR was carried out. Data came from immunoSEQ multiplex PCR; TCRdb stores just in-frame clones and leaves some out. The sample lists more than 15,000 clones, about 80% seen once, with about a fifth in the top ten. Sequenced: PBMCs. These receptors originate from a human donor in good health.

This clone was seen a handful of times. The chain has TRBV4-2 and TRBJ2-5; 9 bases are a match to TRBD2. V was pared by 0 bases and J by 4 bases, with 3 bases of the junction left unmatched. This CDR3 comprises 15 residues. Per germline, CDR1 LGHNA and CDR2 YNFKEQ. CDR3 protein: CASSQEASGVETQYF. For the CDR3, the DNA is TGTGCCAGCAGCCAAGAGGCTAGCGGGGTAGAGACCCAGTACTTC.

The J gene is TRBJ1-1, the V gene TRBV6-5, with D perhaps TRBD1 (5 bases). CDR1 is MNHEY and CDR2 is SVGAGI in the germline V gene. The CDR3 sequence is 15 residues long. V was pared by 0 bases and J by 1 base, with 9 bases between. DNA of the CDR3: TGTGCCAGCAGTTACTCGAACCAGGGGAACACTGAAGCTTTCTTT. It yields the protein CASSYSNQGNTEAFF.

This clone was counted once. Because it lacks the conserved phenylalanine or tryptophan at the end, this CDR3 is likely a read error. CDR3 residues: CASSERWGRGSPLHS. For the CDR3, the DNA is TGTGCCAGCAGTGAAAGGTGGGGGCGAGGCTCACCCCTCCACTCT. The chain carries TRBV6-1 and TRBJ1-6, with a tentative D call TRBD1 (6 bases). There are 15 residues in the CDR3. The germline V gene has CDR1 MNHNS and CDR2 SASEGT. Deletions cut 2 bases from V and 10 bases from J, with 15 bases between.

The V gene is TRBV7-9, the J gene TRBJ2-2, with TRBD2 matching 9 bases. After removal of 5 bases from V and 5 bases from J, the junction contained 9 bases not matched to a gene. Looked up from germline, CDR1 is SEHNR and CDR2 is FQNEAQ (reference sequence). The CDR3 runs to 16 residues. This CDR3 is CASSALTSGLTGELFF. The CDR3 DNA reads TGTGCCAGCAGCGCGTTGACTAGCGGTCTAACCGGGGAGCTGTTTTTT.

The chain recombines TRBV10-3 with TRBJ1-5, with 10 bases aligning to TRBD1. The trim removed 2 bases at V and 3 bases at J, leaving 4 bases unmatched. The CDR3 spans 16 residues. The germline V gene encodes CDR1 ENHRY and CDR2 SYGVKD. The DNA of the CDR3 is TGTGCCATCAGTGAGGCGGGACAGGGGAACAATCAGCCCCAGCATTTT. Translating gives CAISEAGQGNNQPQHF.

This clone came up once. The chain recombines TRBV19 with TRBJ2-1; perhaps TRBD2 as D (6 bases). The CDR3 spans 15 residues. From germline, CDR1 is LNHDA and CDR2 SQIVND (reference sequence). V gave up 4 bases and J gave up 8 bases, with 18 bases separating them. The CDR3 region has the DNA TGTGCCAGTAGTACTTGGACTACCGAGAAGGATGAGCAGTTCTTC. Protein sequence: CASSTWTTEKDEQFF.

The gene calls are TRBV5-6 and TRBJ1-2, with unresolved D. V was shortened by 1 base and J by 3 bases, with 16 bases between the two germline ends. This CDR3 contains 16 residues. The germline gives CDR1 SGHDT, CDR2 YYEEEE. The CDR3 sequence: CASSLSPTGIYYGYTF. The CDR3 DNA is TGTGCCAGCAGCTTGAGCCCTACCGGTATATACTATGGCTACACCTTC.

This CDR3 is CATTQQENSYEQYF. The CDR3 region has the DNA TGTGCCACCACGCAACAGGAAAACTCCTACGAGCAGTACTTC. This chain uses TRBV6-5 with TRBJ2-5, with D possibly matching TRBD1 (5 bases). The J call may not be correct, given that the DNA end is closer to TRBJ2-7. Germline V gene data show CDR1 as MNHEY and CDR2 as SVGAGI. CDR3 length: 14 amino acids.

V is TRBV27 and J is TRBJ1-1; TRBD1 matches at 9 bases. This CDR3 contains 15 residues. Germline V gene sequence: CDR1 MNHEY, CDR2 SMNVEV (reference sequence). The trim removed 2 bases at V and 5 bases at J, leaving 6 bases unmatched. For the CDR3, the DNA is TGTGCCAGCAGTTTAGACAGGGGGGGTAGGACTGAAGCTTTCTTT. It encodes CASSLDRGGRTEAFF.

The sample holds a few counts of this clone. The J gene is TRBJ1-1, the V gene TRBV5-1, with D possibly matching TRBD1 (6 bases). Germline values: CDR1 SGHRS, CDR2 YFSETQ. The CDR3 is made up of 15 amino acids. Trimming removed 2 bases from V and 1 base from J, with 12 bases in between. CDR3: CASSLQGQTNTEAFF. DNA for the CDR3: TGCGCCAGCAGCTTACAGGGACAAACGAACACTGAAGCTTTCTTT.

The chain has TRBV15 and TRBJ2-7, with D perhaps TRBD2 (6 bases). Germline values: CDR1 LNHNV, CDR2 YYDKDF (reference sequence). Trimming removed 1 base from V and 2 bases from J, with 15 bases in between. The CDR3 is made up of 16 amino acids. The CDR3 reads CATSRGVETRPYEQYF. CDR3 coding DNA: TGTGCCACCAGCAGAGGAGTCGAGACTAGGCCCTACGAGCAGTACTTC.

This sequence joins TRBV19 and TRBJ1-1; D is undetermined. Germline CDR1 LNHDA, CDR2 SQIVND (reference sequence). Trimming took off 6 bases at V and 4 bases at J, with 18 bases between the two ends. CDR3 size: 15 residues. The chain's CDR3 is CASRIISDGSTEAFF. Written as DNA, the CDR3 is TGTGCCAGTAGGATAATATCGGACGGGAGCACTGAAGCTTTCTTT.

DNA of the CDR3: TGTGCCAGCAGTTACTCGAGGAACACCTTCTATGGCTACACCTTC. Translated, it gives CASSYSRNTFYGYTF. The V and J genes are TRBV6-5 and TRBJ1-2; D is undetermined. Per the germline V gene, CDR1 is MNHEY and CDR2 is SVGAGI. V was trimmed by 0 bases and J by 4 bases, leaving 12 bases between them. The CDR3 extends over 15 amino acids.

The chain combines TRBV7-3 with TRBJ2-3, with D possibly TRBD1 on 5 matching bases. The CDR3 length is 16 residues. Germline CDR1 is SGHTA and CDR2 is FQGTGA. V shed 6 bases and J shed 3 bases, with 19 bases lying between them. CDR3 bases: TGTGCCAGCAGTACCTCGTCAGGGTGGGCAACAGATACGCAGTATTTT. Translated: CASSTSSGWATDTQYF.

In its sample, this clone was seen once. This chain uses TRBV6-1 with TRBJ1-1, with D perhaps matching TRBD1 (5 bases). V was pared by 5 bases and J by 1 base, with 11 bases between. Germline V CDR1 and CDR2: MNHNS, SASEGT. This CDR3 region has 14 residues. CDR3 region: CASSSRGQNTEAFF. In nucleotides, the CDR3 is TGTGCCAGCAGTAGTCGAGGACAGAACACTGAAGCTTTCTTT.

This chain uses TRBV6-5 with TRBJ1-1; D is uncertain. From germline, CDR1 is MNHEY and CDR2 SVGAGI. The ends were cut back, 5 bases at V and 2 bases at J, with 12 bases in the middle. This CDR3 region has 14 residues. The CDR3, as DNA: TGTGCCAGCAGTCGTCCCGGGGATAACACTGAAGCTTTCTTT. This encodes CASSRPGDNTEAFF.

The rearrangement joins TRBV28 to TRBJ2-7; D gene uncertain. V lost 4 bases and J lost 0, with 13 bases in between. Germline-derived CDR1 and CDR2 are MDHEN and SYDVKM. This CDR3 is built from 15 residues. CDR3 DNA sequence: TGTGCCAGCAGTTCCAATCCCGCCGGCTCCTACGAGCAGTACTTC. Translating gives CASSSNPAGSYEQYF. The full variable domain, with the rest looked up from reference TRBV28 and TRBJ2-7, is DVKVTQSSRYLVKRTGEKVFLECVQDMDHENMFWYRQDPGLGLRLIYFSYDVKMKEKGDIPEGYSVSREKKERFSLILESASTNQTSMYLCASSSNPAGSYEQYFGPGTRLTVT.

Notes on this clone: Its ends do not fully match the called genes, so a read error is possible. This specimen includes other DNA sequences encoding the same CDR3. The chain recombines TRBV4-1 with TRBJ2-6, with D perhaps matching TRBD1 (5 bases). This CDR3 is built from 15 residues. The germline V gene has CDR1 MGHRA and CDR2 YSYEKL. CDR3 sequence (DNA): TGCGCCAGCAACCAGTTTCTCTCTGGGGCCAACGTCCTGACCTTC. Residues: CASNQFLSGANVLTF.

The gene calls are TRBV10-3 and TRBJ2-3; 9 positions agree with TRBD2. CDR1 is ENHRY and CDR2 is SYGVKD in the germline V gene. The junction had 7 bases not matched to a gene; V was cut back by 4 bases and J by 5 bases. The length of the CDR3 is 15 residues. In DNA, the CDR3 is TGTGCCATCAGTGCATCTGCGGGGGGGGTAGATACGCAGTATTTT. As protein: CAISASAGGVDTQYF.

The chain links TRBV18 to TRBJ2-3; D is unclear. The ends were cut back, 3 bases at V and 0 bases at J, with 10 bases in the middle. The V gene's germline CDR1 is KGHSH and CDR2 LQKENI. The CDR3 loop spans 15 amino acids. CDR3 sequence: CASSPFELSTDTQYF. The CDR3 DNA follows: TGTGCCAGCTCACCCTTTGAGTTGAGCACAGATACGCAGTATTTT. Based on the CDR3 plus reference TRBV18 and TRBJ2-3, the full variable domain is NAGVMQNPRHLVRRRGQEARLRCSPMKGHSHVYWYRQLPEEGLKFMVYLQKENIIDESGMPKERFSAEFPKEGPSILRIQQVVRGDSAAYFCASSPFELSTDTQYFGPGTRLTVL.

J is TRBJ2-1 and V is TRBV9; the D is unclear. CDR3 length: 14 residues. The germline gives CDR1 SGDLS, CDR2 YYNGEE. The germline V and J ends were trimmed by 0 bases and 1 base, with 5 bases remaining between them. The DNA for the CDR3 is TGTGCCAGCAGCGTAGGAGGTTCCTACAATGAGCAGTTCTTC. Its protein is CASSVGGSYNEQFF. The whole variable domain, filled in from reference TRBV9 and TRBJ2-1, reads DSGVTQTPKHLITATGQRVTLRCSPRSGDLSVYWYQQSLDQGLQFLIQYYNGEERAKGNILERFSAQQFPDLHSELNLSSLELGDSALYFCASSVGGSYNEQFFGPGTRLTVL.

As for this clone: A junction boundary mismatches the germline segment, possibly from a read error. The chain employs TRBV9 and TRBJ2-3; TRBD1 matches at 7 bases. This CDR3 spans 16 amino acids. Germline V CDR1 and CDR2: SGDLS, YYNGEE. CDR3 coding DNA: TGTGCCAACAGCGCCCGACAGGGAGTTGGCACAGATACGCAGTATTTT. It is translated as CANSARQGVGTDTQYF. Full variable domain (rest looked up from reference TRBV9 and TRBJ2-3): DSGVTQTPKHLITATGQRVTLRCSPRSGDLSVYWYQQSLDQGLQFLIQYYNGEERAKGNILERFSAQQFPDLHSELNLSSLELGDSALYFCANSARQGVGTDTQYFGPGTRLTVL.

By share of the sample, this clone is medium-sized. The chain is built from TRBV11-2 and TRBJ2-3, with 9 bases that match TRBD1. V lost 5 bases and J lost 4; bases outside the gene matches: 7. The germline CDR1 and CDR2 sequences are SGHAT and FQNNGV. The CDR3 contains 15 residues. CDR3 sequence (DNA): TGTGCCAGCAGCCTAACAGGGGGCGCGGCAGATACGCAGTATTTT. Amino acids: CASSLTGGAADTQYF.

The chain links TRBV7-9 to TRBJ1-1, with unresolved D. The CDR3 contains 11 residues. Germline V gene data show CDR1 as SEHNR and CDR2 as FQNEAQ (reference sequence). Trimming stripped 3 bases from V and 5 bases from J, with 4 bases between. The CDR3 DNA reads as TGTGCCAGCAGCTTCGGGACTGAAGCTTTCTTT. Protein: CASSFGTEAFF.

This chain links TRBV4-1 with TRBJ1-3; no clear D gene. V gave up 5 bases and J gave up 4 bases, with 18 bases separating them. Germline-derived CDR1 and CDR2 are MGHRA and YSYEKL. The CDR3 extends over 16 amino acids. The CDR3 protein is CASSKPDREVGNTIYF. CDR3 nucleotide sequence: TGCGCCAGCAGCAAACCGGACCGGGAGGTCGGAAACACCATATATTTT.

The chain carries TRBV27 and TRBJ2-1; possibly TRBD1 for D (6 bases). With 5 bases removed from V and 2 bases from J, the gap between germline ends came to 13 bases. This CDR3 has 15 residues. CDR1 is MNHEY and CDR2 is SMNVEV in the germline V gene (reference sequence). CDR3 region: CASSHTGNPYNEQFF. CDR3 coding DNA: TGTGCCAGCAGTCACACAGGGAACCCCTACAATGAGCAGTTCTTC.

This clone was seen only a few times. The chain carries TRBV28 and TRBJ1-3; no clear D. The CDR3 covers 15 residues. Per germline, CDR1 MDHEN and CDR2 SYDVKM. V was shortened by 8 bases and J by 0 bases, with 14 bases between the two germline ends. CDR3 nucleotide sequence: TGTGCCAGCGGGTCCGGCGGTGGCTCTGGAAACACCATATATTTT. Translating gives CASGSGGGSGNTIYF.

The sample holds a few counts of this clone. The rearrangement joins TRBV6-6 to TRBJ2-7; D remains ambiguous. The germline V and J ends were trimmed by 2 bases and 3 bases, with 5 bases remaining between them. The CDR3 contains 12 residues. The germline gives CDR1 MNHNY, CDR2 SVGAGI (reference sequence). The CDR3 loop is CASSYAYYEQYF. For the CDR3, the DNA is TGTGCCAGCAGTTACGCGTACTACGAGCAGTACTTC.

This clone was counted between two and nine times. The genes are TRBV18 and TRBJ2-1; TRBD2 matches 11 bases. Unmatched junction bases numbered 6, after V lost 4 bases and J lost 4 bases. The CDR3 totals 16 residues. CDR1 KGHSH and CDR2 LQKENI come from the germline V gene. This CDR3 reads CASSLRLAGGYNEQFF. The CDR3 nucleotides read TGTGCCAGCTCACTCCGCCTAGCGGGGGGATACAATGAGCAGTTCTTC.

This clone was observed a single time. V gene TRBV14 combines with J gene TRBJ2-1; 8 positions agree with TRBD2. Losses at the gene ends were 2 bases for V and 3 bases for J; bases not matched to a gene: 9. The CDR3 runs to 17 residues. Germline V lookup: CDR1 SGHDN, CDR2 FVKESK. CDR3 region: CASSQRGGLSFYNEQFF. CDR3 nucleotide sequence: TGTGCCAGCAGCCAACGGGGGGGCCTCTCATTCTACAATGAGCAGTTCTTC.